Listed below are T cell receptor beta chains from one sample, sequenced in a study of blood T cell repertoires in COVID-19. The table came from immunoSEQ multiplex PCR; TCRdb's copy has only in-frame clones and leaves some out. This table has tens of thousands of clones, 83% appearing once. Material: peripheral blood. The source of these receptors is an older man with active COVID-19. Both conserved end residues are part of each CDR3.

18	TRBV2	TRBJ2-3	CASSETGLAGASTDTQYF
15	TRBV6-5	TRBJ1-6	CASSNELRGNSPLHF
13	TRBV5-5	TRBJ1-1	CASSKGGDTEAFF
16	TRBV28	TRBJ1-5	CASSPRRIYSNQPQHF
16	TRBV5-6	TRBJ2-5	CASSLERLAGGETQYF
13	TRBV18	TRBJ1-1	CASSFGAGTEAFF
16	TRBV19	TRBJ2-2	CASSPLGAANTGELFF
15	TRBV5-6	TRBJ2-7	CASSLGPDSSYEQYF
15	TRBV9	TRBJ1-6	CASSFTGSYNSPLHF
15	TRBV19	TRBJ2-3	CASSAGTGRSDTQYF
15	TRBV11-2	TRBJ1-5	CASSLTPGVQQPQHF
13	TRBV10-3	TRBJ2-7	CAISEGGSGEQYF
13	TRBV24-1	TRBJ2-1	CATSVRGGAEQFF
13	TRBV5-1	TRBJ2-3	CASSLAVGDTQYF
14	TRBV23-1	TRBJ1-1	CASRAGTANTEAFF
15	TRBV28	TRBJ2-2	CASRGLAGGTGELFF
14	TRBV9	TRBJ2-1	CASSVAGGEREQFF
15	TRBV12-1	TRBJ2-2	CASSALGQVGRELFF
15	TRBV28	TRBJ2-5	CASILVGGVGETQYF
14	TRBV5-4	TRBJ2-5	CASSLVGSRETQYF
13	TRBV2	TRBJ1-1	CASSFEVNTEAFF
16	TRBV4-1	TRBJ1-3	CASSQGVRQGENTIYF
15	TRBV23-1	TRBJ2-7	CASSQCDGQTYEQYF
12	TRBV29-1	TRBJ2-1	CSVEGRFNEQFF
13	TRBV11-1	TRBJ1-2	CASSLEGVYGYTF
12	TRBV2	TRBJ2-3	CASGDSSDTQYF
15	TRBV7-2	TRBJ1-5	CASSLGGGSNQPQHF
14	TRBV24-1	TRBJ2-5	CATSDEREGKTQYF
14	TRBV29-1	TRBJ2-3	CSVELGQGVDTQYF